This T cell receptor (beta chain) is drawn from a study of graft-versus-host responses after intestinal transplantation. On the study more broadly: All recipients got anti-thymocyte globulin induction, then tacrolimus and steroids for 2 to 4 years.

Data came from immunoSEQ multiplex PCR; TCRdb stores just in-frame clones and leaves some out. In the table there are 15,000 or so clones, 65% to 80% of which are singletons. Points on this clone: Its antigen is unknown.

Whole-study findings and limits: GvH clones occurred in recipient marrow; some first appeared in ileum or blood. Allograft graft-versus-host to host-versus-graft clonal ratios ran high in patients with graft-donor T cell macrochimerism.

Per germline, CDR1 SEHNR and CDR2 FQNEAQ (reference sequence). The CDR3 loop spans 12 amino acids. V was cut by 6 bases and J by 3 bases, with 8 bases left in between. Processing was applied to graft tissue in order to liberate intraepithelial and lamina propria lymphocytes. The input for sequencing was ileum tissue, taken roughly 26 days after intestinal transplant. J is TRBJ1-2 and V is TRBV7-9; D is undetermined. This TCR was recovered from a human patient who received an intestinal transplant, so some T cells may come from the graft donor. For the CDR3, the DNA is TGTGCCAGCAGTGTGGAGGACTATGGCTACACCTTC. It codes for CASSVEDYGYTF. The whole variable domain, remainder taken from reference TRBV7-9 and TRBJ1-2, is DTGVSQNPRHKITKRGQNVTFRCDPISEHNRLYWYRQTLGQGPEFLTYFQNEAQLEKSRLLSDRFSAERPKGSFSTLEIQRTEQGDSAMYLCASSVEDYGYTFGSGTRLTVV.